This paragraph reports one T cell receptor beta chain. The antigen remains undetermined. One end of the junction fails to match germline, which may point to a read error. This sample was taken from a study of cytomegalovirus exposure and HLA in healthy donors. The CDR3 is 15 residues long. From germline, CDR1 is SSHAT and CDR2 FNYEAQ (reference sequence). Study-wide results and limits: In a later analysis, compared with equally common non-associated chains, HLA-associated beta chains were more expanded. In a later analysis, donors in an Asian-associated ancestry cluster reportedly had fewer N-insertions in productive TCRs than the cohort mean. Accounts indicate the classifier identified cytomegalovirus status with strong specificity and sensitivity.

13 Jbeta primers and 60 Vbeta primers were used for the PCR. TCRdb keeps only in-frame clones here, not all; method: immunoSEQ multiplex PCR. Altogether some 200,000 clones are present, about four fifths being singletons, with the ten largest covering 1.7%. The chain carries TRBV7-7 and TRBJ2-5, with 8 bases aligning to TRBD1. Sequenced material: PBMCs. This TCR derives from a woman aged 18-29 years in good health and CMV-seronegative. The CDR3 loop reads CASSTGTGGQETQYF. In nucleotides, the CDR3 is TGTGCTAGCAGTACCGGGACAGGAGGCCAAGAGACCCAGTACTTC.